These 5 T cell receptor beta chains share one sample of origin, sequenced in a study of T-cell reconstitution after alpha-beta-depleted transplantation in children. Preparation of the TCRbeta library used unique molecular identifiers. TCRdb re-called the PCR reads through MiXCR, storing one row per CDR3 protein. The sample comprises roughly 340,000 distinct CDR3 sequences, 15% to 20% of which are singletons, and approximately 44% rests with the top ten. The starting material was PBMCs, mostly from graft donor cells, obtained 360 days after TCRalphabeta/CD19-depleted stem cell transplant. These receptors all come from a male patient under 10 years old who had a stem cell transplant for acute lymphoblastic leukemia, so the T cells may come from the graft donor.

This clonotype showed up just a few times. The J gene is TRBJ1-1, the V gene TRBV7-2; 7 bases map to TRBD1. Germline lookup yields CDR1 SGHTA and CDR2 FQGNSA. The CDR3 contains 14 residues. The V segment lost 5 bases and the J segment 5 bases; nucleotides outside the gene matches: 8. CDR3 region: CASSPISQGTEAFF. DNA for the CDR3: TGTGCCAGCAGCCCTATCTCACAGGGGACTGAAGCTTTCTTT.

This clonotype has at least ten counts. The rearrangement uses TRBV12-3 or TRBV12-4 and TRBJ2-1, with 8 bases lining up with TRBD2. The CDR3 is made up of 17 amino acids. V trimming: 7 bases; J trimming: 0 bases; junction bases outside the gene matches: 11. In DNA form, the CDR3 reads TGTGCCAGCACCGTAAGGTTACTAGCGGTCTCCTACAATGAGCAGTTCTTC. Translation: CASTVRLLAVSYNEQFF.

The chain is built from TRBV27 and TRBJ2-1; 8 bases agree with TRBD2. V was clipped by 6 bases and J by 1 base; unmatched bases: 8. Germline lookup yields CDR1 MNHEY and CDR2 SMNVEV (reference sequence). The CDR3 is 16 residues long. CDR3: CASSPLADNSYNEQFF. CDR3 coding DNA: TGTGCCAGCAGCCCACTAGCGGACAATTCCTACAATGAGCAGTTCTTC.

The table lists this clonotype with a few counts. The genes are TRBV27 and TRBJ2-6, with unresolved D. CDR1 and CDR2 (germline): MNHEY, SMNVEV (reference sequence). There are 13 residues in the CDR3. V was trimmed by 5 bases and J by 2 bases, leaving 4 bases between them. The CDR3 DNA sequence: TGTGCCAGCAGTCATGCTGGGGCCAACGTCCTGACTTTC. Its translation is CASSHAGANVLTF.

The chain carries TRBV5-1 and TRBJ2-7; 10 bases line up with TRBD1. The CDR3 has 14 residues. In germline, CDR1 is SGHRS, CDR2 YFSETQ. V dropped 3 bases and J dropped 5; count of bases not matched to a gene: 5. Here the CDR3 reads CASSSGTGEHEQYF. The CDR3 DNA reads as TGCGCCAGCAGCTCCGGGACAGGGGAGCACGAGCAGTACTTC.